These 17 T cell receptor beta chains share one sample of origin, sequenced in a study of persistence of HIV-infected CD4 T cells. The libraries were made with immunoSEQ version 4 in survey mode. Generated by immunoSEQ multiplex PCR, the TCRdb table keeps only in-frame clones and is missing some. The data hold just over 40,000 clones, with approximately 78% observed a single time. These receptors' antigens are unknown. Cells were stimulated with overlapping HIV-1 Gag 15-mer peptides. CD40L-negative CD69-negative CD45RO-high memory CD4+ T cells were sorted as populations depleted of antigen-responding cells. The source material was CD4+ T cells sorted from PBMCs after approximately 20-hour stimulation, sampled from a patient who received antiretroviral therapy. Receptors were obtained from an adult man with HIV who was CMV-seropositive.

The chain employs TRBV10-3 and TRBJ1-3; TRBD1 is a possible D gene (5 bases). CDR1 is ENHRY, CDR2 SYGVKD, per germline. V lost 7 bases and J lost 8, with 9 bases in between. This CDR3 spans 11 amino acids. The CDR3 DNA reads TGTGCCATCAAGGGGTCGGACACCATATATTTT. Translated, it gives CAIKGSDTIYF.

This chain links TRBV11-2 with TRBJ2-4; D is possibly TRBD1 (6 bases). The CDR3 is made up of 18 amino acids. CDR1 SGHAT and CDR2 FQNNGV come from the germline V gene. The germline V and J ends were trimmed by 4 bases and 0 bases, with 19 bases remaining between them. DNA for the CDR3: TGTGCCAGCAGCTCCCGTACCGGGGACACTATAGCCAAAAACATTCAGTACTTC. Protein: CASSSRTGDTIAKNIQYF. Filled out from reference TRBV11-2 and TRBJ2-4, the complete variable domain reads EAGVAQSPRYKIIEKRQSVAFWCNPISGHATLYWYQQILGQGPKLLIQFQNNGVVDDSQLPKDRFSAERLKGVDSTLKIQPAKLEDSAVYLCASSSRTGDTIAKNIQYFGAGTRLSVL.

This sequence joins TRBV3-1 (or the pseudogene TRBV3-2) and TRBJ2-3; D call uncertain. This CDR3 has 18 amino acids. The germline V and J ends were trimmed by 0 bases and 1 base, with 17 bases remaining between them. Germline lookup yields CDR1 LGHDT and CDR2 YNNKEL (reference sequence). The CDR3 DNA reads as TGTGCCAGCAGCCAAGATACTACCCAACTTCGTGGCACAGATACGCAGTATTTT. It translates to CASSQDTTQLRGTDTQYF.

This CDR3 is CASSSKGAGANVLTF. The CDR3 bases are TGTGCCAGTAGTTCCAAGGGAGCTGGGGCCAACGTCCTGACTTTC. V gene TRBV19 combines with J gene TRBJ2-6; D is possibly TRBD2 (5 bases). This CDR3 comprises 15 residues. From germline, CDR1 is LNHDA and CDR2 SQIVND (reference sequence). Trimming took 5 bases from V and 2 from J, leaving 10 bases between them.

This clone was seen a few times. This chain links TRBV9 with TRBJ1-3; tentative D call: TRBD1 (6 bases). CDR3 length: 16 amino acids. CDR1 is SGDLS, CDR2 YYNGEE, per germline. Trimming shortened V by 3 bases and J by 0 bases, and 13 bases separated the two germline ends. CDR3: CASSAQDSFSGNTIYF. DNA for the CDR3: TGTGCCAGCAGCGCCCAGGACAGTTTCTCTGGAAACACCATATATTTT.

V usage is TRBV29-1 and J usage is TRBJ1-1; 9 bases fit TRBD1. With 1 base clipped from V and 6 bases from J, the junction kept 6 bases outside the gene matches. This CDR3 comprises 14 residues. Germline CDR1 reads SQVTM; CDR2 reads ANQGSEA. CDR3 region: CSVEGDRGVAEAFF. CDR3 DNA: TGCAGCGTTGAAGGTGACAGGGGGGTGGCTGAAGCTTTCTTT.

This clone was counted a single time. V and J are TRBV18 and TRBJ2-7, with D possibly TRBD1 on 6 matching bases. V lost 4 bases and J 9 bases, leaving 13 bases between the germline ends. The CDR3 is 12 residues long. Germline CDR1 reads KGHSH; CDR2 reads LQKENI. The CDR3 is CASSLTGSGQYF. CDR3 bases: TGTGCCAGCTCACTAACAGGGTCCGGGCAGTACTTC. The variable domain in full, completed from reference TRBV18 and TRBJ2-7, reads NAGVMQNPRHLVRRRGQEARLRCSPMKGHSHVYWYRQLPEEGLKFMVYLQKENIIDESGMPKERFSAEFPKEGPSILRIQQVVRGDSAAYFCASSLTGSGQYFGPGTRLTVT.

The J gene is TRBJ2-7, the V gene TRBV5-6, with 12 bases fitting TRBD1. The J segment lost 7 bases and the V segment lost 4 bases, leaving 9 bases of the junction unmatched. This CDR3 has 15 amino acids. The germline V gene has CDR1 SGHDT and CDR2 YYEEEE. As DNA, the CDR3 is TGTGCCAGCAGCCGGGGACAGGGGGCGCGTAGGGAGCAGTACTTC. Protein: CASSRGQGARREQYF.

The rearrangement links TRBV29-1 to TRBJ2-5; TRBD1 aligns across 9 bases. CDR1 is SQVTM and CDR2 is ANQGSEA in the germline V gene. This CDR3 comprises 13 residues. The ends lost 7 bases at V and 4 bases at J; junction bases unmatched: 7. CDR3 loop: CSATMTGGETQYF. The CDR3 nucleotides read TGCAGCGCCACTATGACAGGGGGAGAGACCCAGTACTTC.

The gene calls are TRBV11-1 and TRBJ1-1, with D tentatively TRBD1 (5 bases). Looked up from germline, CDR1 is SGHAT and CDR2 is FQDESV (reference sequence). The CDR3 consists of 15 residues. V dropped 10 bases and J dropped 4 bases, with 22 bases sitting between them. In DNA form, the CDR3 reads TGTGCCACCAAGGCGTCGAGGGGTTCGGGCACTGAAGCTTTCTTT. Protein: CATKASRGSGTEAFF.

The rearrangement joins TRBV19 to TRBJ2-1; TRBD1 aligns across 11 bases. Unmatched junction bases numbered 5, after V lost 3 bases and J lost 7 bases. The germline CDR1 and CDR2 sequences are LNHDA and SQIVND (reference sequence). There are 15 residues in the CDR3. For the CDR3, the DNA is TGTGCCAGTAGTATCCTGGACAGGGGGCGGAATGAGCAGTTCTTC. Its translation is CASSILDRGRNEQFF.

The chain employs TRBV3-1 (or the pseudogene TRBV3-2) and TRBJ1-1, with D possibly being TRBD1 (6 bases). The ends were cut back, 3 bases at V and 10 bases at J, with 15 bases in the middle. This CDR3 region has 13 residues. Germline CDR1 and CDR2: LGHDT and YNNKEL (reference sequence). The CDR3 DNA is TGTGCCAGCAGCCATACTTCAACAGGGAGAGCTTTCTTT. Translated: CASSHTSTGRAFF.

The CDR3: CASSSRGGYNEQFF. CDR3 sequence (DNA): TGTGCCAGCAGTTCCCGGGGGGGCTACAATGAGCAGTTCTTC. The V call is TRBV28, the J call TRBJ2-1; 8 nucleotides line up with TRBD2. The J segment lost 3 bases and the V segment lost 4 bases, leaving 2 bases of the junction unmatched. The CDR3 is 14 amino acids. Germline loops: CDR1 MDHEN, CDR2 SYDVKM.

The CDR3 coding sequence is TGCGCCAGCAGCTTGGGCGACATCTACGAGCAGTACTTC. Protein sequence: CASSLGDIYEQYF. The V call is TRBV5-1, the J call TRBJ2-7; no reliable D call. CDR1 and CDR2 (germline): SGHRS, YFSETQ. Deletions cut 0 bases from V and 3 bases from J, with 7 bases between. The CDR3 spans 13 residues. The full variable domain, in which reference TRBV5-1 and TRBJ2-7 provide the parts outside the CDR3, is KAGVTQTPRYLIKTRGQQVTLSCSPISGHRSVSWYQQTPGQGLQFLFEYFSETQRNKGNFPGRFSGRQFSNSRSEMNVSTLELGDSALYLCASSLGDIYEQYFGPGTRLTVT.

This clone has only a few counts. The genes are TRBV7-8 and TRBJ2-7; D ambiguous. This CDR3 is 15 amino acids long. Germline CDR1 and CDR2: SGHVS and FQNEAQ. V was cut by 5 bases and J by 0 bases, with 14 bases left in between. The CDR3: CASSPLKGYSYEQYF. CDR3 bases: TGTGCCAGCAGCCCTCTTAAGGGATACTCCTACGAGCAGTACTTC.

V usage is TRBV29-1 and J usage is TRBJ2-7, with 8 nucleotides matching TRBD1. The ends lost 1 base at V and 6 bases at J; junction bases unmatched: 5. The germline CDR1 and CDR2 sequences are SQVTM and ANQGSEA. The CDR3 is made up of 13 amino acids. The chain's CDR3 is CSVEGDRLGEQYF. The CDR3 region has the DNA TGCAGCGTTGAAGGGGACAGGCTGGGCGAGCAGTACTTC.

This chain links TRBV5-1 with TRBJ2-3; D might be TRBD2 (6 bases). V lost 6 bases and J lost 4, with 18 bases in between. This CDR3 is 15 amino acids long. The germline CDR1 and CDR2 sequences are SGHRS and YFSETQ. The CDR3 spells CASKTRDSRADTQYF. The DNA of the CDR3 is TGCGCCAGCAAAACTCGGGACTCACGGGCAGATACGCAGTATTTT.